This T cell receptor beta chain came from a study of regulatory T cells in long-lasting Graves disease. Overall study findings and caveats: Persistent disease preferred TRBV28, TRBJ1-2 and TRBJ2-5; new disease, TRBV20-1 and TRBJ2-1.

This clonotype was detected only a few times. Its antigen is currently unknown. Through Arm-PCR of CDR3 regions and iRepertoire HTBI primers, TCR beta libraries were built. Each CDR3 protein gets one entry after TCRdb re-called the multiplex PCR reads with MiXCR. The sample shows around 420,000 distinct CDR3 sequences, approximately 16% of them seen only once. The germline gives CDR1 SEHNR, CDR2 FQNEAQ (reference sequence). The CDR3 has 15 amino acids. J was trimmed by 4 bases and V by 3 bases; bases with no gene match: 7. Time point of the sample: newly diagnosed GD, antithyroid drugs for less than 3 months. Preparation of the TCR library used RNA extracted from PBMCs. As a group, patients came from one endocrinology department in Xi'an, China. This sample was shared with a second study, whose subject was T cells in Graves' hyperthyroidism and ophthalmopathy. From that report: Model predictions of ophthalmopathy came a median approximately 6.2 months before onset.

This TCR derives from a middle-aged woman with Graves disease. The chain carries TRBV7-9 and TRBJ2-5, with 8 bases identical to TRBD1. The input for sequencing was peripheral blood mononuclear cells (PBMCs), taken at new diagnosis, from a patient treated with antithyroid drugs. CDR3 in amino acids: CASSFQGAAGETQYF. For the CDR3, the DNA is TGTGCCAGCAGCTTTCAGGGGGCGGCAGGAGAGACCCAGTACTTC.